This record concerns one T cell receptor (beta chain) sequence. What it binds is unknown. These data are taken from a study of T-cell memory formation after mild COVID-19. Broader study findings: Nothing showed for sure that second-wave clones peaking on day 37 were SARS-CoV-2 specific. Clones that shrank (day 15 to 85) were balanced CD4/CD8, whereas later expanders leaned CD4+.

The CDR3 runs to 15 residues. Trimming took off 5 bases at V and 1 base at J, with 13 bases between the two ends. Germline V gene sequence: CDR1 KGHDR, CDR2 SFDVKD. Constant-segment-primed 5'RACE gave TCR alpha and TCR beta cDNA libraries with sample barcodes and UMIs. TCRdb re-called the 5' RACE reads through MiXCR, storing one row per CDR3 protein. Of tens of thousands of distinct CDR3 sequences listed, over 9% are singletons. The sequencing input was PBMCs or a T cell subset sorted from them (not recorded which). This TCR derives from a man aged 18 to 29 who had mild COVID-19 (a few samples of this study predate the infection). Cell type and time point are not known. The chain has TRBV24-1 and TRBJ1-1, with a possible D match to TRBD1 (5 bases). CDR3 DNA: TGTGCCACCAGTGGGTCTGGCGGGGGGAACACTGAAGCTTTCTTT. Its translation is CATSGSGGGNTEAFF.